This is a list of T cell receptor beta chains from one sample in a study of cytomegalovirus exposure and HLA in healthy donors. The protocol was immunoSEQ multiplex PCR, while the TCRdb copy is restricted to in-frame clones and leaves out a portion. The sample holds about 110,000 clones; around 74% are singletons and the top ten take around 4.8%. The sequencing sample was made of PBMCs. Receptors were obtained from a man in his thirties or forties in good health and CMV-seropositive. Both conserved end residues are part of each CDR3. D genes are given only for firm matches. Clone size is stated in some rows and not others, as once, few, many or a class when expanded.

j_gene	v_gene	d_gene	abundance	CDR3nt	CDR3aa
TRBJ2-1	TRBV4-2	TRBD2	few	TGTGCCAGCAGCCGAAGACTAGCGGGGGGGAGGAGCTCCTACAATGAGCAGTTCTTC	CASSRRLAGGRSSYNEQFF
TRBJ2-1	TRBV6-5	TRBD2	few	TGTGCCAGCAGTTACGGGGGACTAGCGGGTCTCGGTGAGCAGTTCTTC	CASSYGGLAGLGEQFF
TRBJ2-7	TRBV30	TRBD2	NA	TGTGCCTGGATGACTAGCGGGGGTTTGTACGAGCAGTACTTC	CAWMTSGGLYEQYF
TRBJ1-2	TRBV2	NA	NA	TGTGCCAGCACCCGAGGGTGGGACACCGCTGGCTACCCCTTC	CASTRGWDTAGYPF
TRBJ2-7	TRBV30	NA	NA	TGTGCCTGGAGTGAACAGTCCTACGAGCAGTACTTC	CAWSEQSYEQYF
TRBJ1-3	TRBV28	TRBD1	NA	TGTGCCAGCAGTGCTAACGGACAGGGGGGAGGAAACACCATATATTTT	CASSANGQGGGNTIYF
TRBJ1-6	TRBV7-7	NA	medium-sized	TGTGCCAGCAGCTTAGACAGGCATTCACCCCTCCACTTT	CASSLDRHSPLHF
TRBJ2-1	TRBV11-2	NA	NA	TGTGCCAGCAGCCATTGGACTGCTCTGGGCAATGAGCAGTTCTTC	CASSHWTALGNEQFF
TRBJ1-6	TRBV6-5	NA	NA	TGTGCCAGCAGTGAAGGACAGCGTTCACCCCTCCACTTT	CASSEGQRSPLHF
TRBJ1-2	TRBV7-2	NA	NA	TGTGCCAGCAGCTTAGCGCAGCGTATCTATGGCTACACCTTC	CASSLAQRIYGYTF
TRBJ1-1	TRBV4-1	TRBD1	NA	TGCGCCAGCAGCCAATCCGACAGGGGAGGAACTGAAGCTTTCTTT	CASSQSDRGGTEAFF
TRBJ1-1	TRBV7-9	NA	NA	TGTGCCAGCAGCTTAGCCCAGAACACTGAAGCTTTCTTT	CASSLAQNTEAFF
TRBJ1-4	TRBV2	NA	NA	TGTGCCAGCAGTGAAGCAGGAGGCCTGGGGGAAAAACTGTTTTTT	CASSEAGGLGEKLFF
TRBJ1-1	TRBV19	NA	few	TGTGCCAGTAGTATAAGGGGCAGCGACCCTGAAGCTTTCTTT	CASSIRGSDPEAFF
TRBJ1-6	TRBV6-5	NA	few	TGTGCCAGCCGCCTGGCAAGCTCCTATAATTCACCCCTCCACTTT	CASRLASSYNSPLHF
TRBJ2-5	TRBV30	TRBD1	NA	TGTGCCTGGAGTGATAAGGGGGCGCTGGCAGAGACCCAGTACTTC	CAWSDKGALAETQYF
TRBJ1-1	TRBV6-6	TRBD1	NA	TGTGCCAGCAGTATTCCCGGGACAGGGGAAGCTTTCTTT	CASSIPGTGEAFF